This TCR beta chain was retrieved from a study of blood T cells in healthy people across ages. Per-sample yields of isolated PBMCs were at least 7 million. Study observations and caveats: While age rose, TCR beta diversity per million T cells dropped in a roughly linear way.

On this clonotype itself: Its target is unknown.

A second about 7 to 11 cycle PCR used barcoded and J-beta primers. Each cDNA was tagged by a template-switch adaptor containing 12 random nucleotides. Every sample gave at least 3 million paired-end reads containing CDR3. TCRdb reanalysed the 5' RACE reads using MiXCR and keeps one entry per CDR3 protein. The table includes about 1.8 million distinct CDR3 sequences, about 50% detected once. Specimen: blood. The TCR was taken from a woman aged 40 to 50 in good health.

The CDR3 reads CASSPDWASYEQYF. CDR3 DNA: TGTGCCAGCTCACCGGACTGGGCCAGCTACGAGCAGTACTTC. The chain has TRBV18 and TRBJ2-4; possibly TRBD2 for D (5 bases). The J call could be wrong; TRBJ2-7 is a better fit for the DNA end. CDR1 and CDR2 from the germline V gene are KGHSH and LQKENI. This CDR3 is 14 amino acids long.